Below, one T cell receptor (beta chain) is given with its context. What it binds is unknown. The data originate from a study of cytomegalovirus exposure and HLA in healthy donors. Findings and caveats of the study: Later on, a genetic analysis was performed. It linked a missense variant in DCLRE1C with V- and J-gene trimming of TCR beta. In a later analysis, at a false discovery rate of 0.05, under 20,000 TCR beta sequences matched HLA alleles. It was likely that a cluster of highly shared sequence variants was a sequencing artifact.

PCR was performed using 60 Vbeta and 13 Jbeta primers. This table comes from immunoSEQ multiplex PCR, and its TCRdb copy is limited to in-frame clones, with some not included. Of about 120,000 clones in the sample, approximately 75% were seen once. Germline V gene lookup returns CDR1 MNHNS and CDR2 SASEGT. V dropped 6 bases and J dropped 1 base, with 6 bases sitting between them. The CDR3 totals 12 residues. The source material was PBMCs. J is TRBJ1-1 and V is TRBV6-1; no clear D. The sequence was collected from a man aged 40-50 years in good health and CMV-seronegative. The CDR3 here is CASRDSNTEAFF. The CDR3, as DNA: TGTGCCAGCAGGGACTCGAACACTGAAGCTTTCTTT.